This is a list of T cell receptor beta chains from one sample in a study of blood T cell repertoires in COVID-19. The repertoire was sequenced with immunoSEQ multiplex PCR; TCRdb's copy has only in-frame clones and lacks some. The sample includes roughly 250,000 clones, 87% of them seen just once. The material sequenced was PBMCs or T cells enriched from blood (not recorded which). All receptors derive from a woman younger than 45 with acute COVID-19. CDR3s include the opening cysteine and the closing phenylalanine or tryptophan. D genes are given only for firm matches. A clone size is listed for some rows: how often the clone was seen (once, few, many), or a class if it is expanded.

j_call v_call cdr3_length d_call clone_size cdr3_nt cdr3_aa
TRBJ2-1 TRBV11-3 13 NA NA TGTGCCAGCAGCGGGTGGGCCTCTGATGAGCAGTTCTTC CASSGWASDEQFF
TRBJ1-2 TRBV6-1 17 TRBD1 NA TGTGCCAGCAGTGAATGGGACAGGACGGGGGCTAACTATGGCTACACCTTC CASSEWDRTGANYGYTF
TRBJ2-2 TRBV4-3 18 TRBD2 NA TGCGCCAGCAGCCAAGCCGGGGGGGTAATTGTGGGCACCGGGGAGCTGTTTTTT CASSQAGGVIVGTGELFF
TRBJ1-6 TRBV2 15 TRBD1 NA TGTGCCAGCAAACAGGGGCTCCTCTATAATTCACCCCTCCACTTT CASKQGLLYNSPLHF
TRBJ2-7 TRBV6-6 12 NA NA TGTGCCAGCAATACGGGAGAGTACGAGCAGTACTTC CASNTGEYEQYF
TRBJ1-2 TRBV19 14 NA NA TGTGCCAGTAGTTTCCCTTATTCGGTCTATGGCTACACCTTC CASSFPYSVYGYTF
TRBJ1-1 TRBV12-3/TRBV12-4 11 TRBD1 NA TGTGCCAGCAGCCAGGGACAGGCAGCTTTCTTT CASSQGQAAFF
TRBJ2-1 TRBV3-1/TRBV3-2 15 TRBD2 once TGTGCCAGCAGCCAAGGTCCTAGCGGGGTAGATGAGCAGTTCTTC CASSQGPSGVDEQFF
TRBJ1-1 TRBV5-1 14 NA NA TGCGCCAGCAGCTTATCGGGGGGTGACACTGAAGCTTTCTTT CASSLSGGDTEAFF
TRBJ2-2 TRBV19 14 NA NA TGTGCCAGTAGTATCAGCATCAGGGCCGGGGAGCTGTTTTTT CASSISIRAGELFF
TRBJ1-2 TRBV3-1/TRBV3-2 13 NA NA TGTGCCAGCAGTTCGGGACACTTGGATGGCTACACCTTC CASSSGHLDGYTF
TRBJ1-6 TRBV10-1 13 TRBD1 NA TGCGCCAGTTCCGAGGGACAGTACTCACCCCTCCACTTT CASSEGQYSPLHF
TRBJ1-5 TRBV18 15 NA NA TGTGCCAGCTCACCACCGGCAGGGGAAGGGCAGCCCCAGCATTTT CASSPPAGEGQPQHF
TRBJ1-1 TRBV3-1/TRBV3-2 14 TRBD1 NA TGTGCCAGCCAGCTACAGGGGGCCAACACTGAAGCTTTCTTT CASQLQGANTEAFF
TRBJ1-1 TRBV7-9 12 TRBD1 few TGTGCCAGCAGTCAGGACAGGTATGAAGCTTTCTTT CASSQDRYEAFF
TRBJ1-2 TRBV4-2 14 TRBD1 few TGTGCCAGCAGCCGAGTAACAGGGGATAGCGGCTACACCTTC CASSRVTGDSGYTF
TRBJ1-6 TRBV14 17 TRBD1 NA TGTGCCAGCAGCCAAGTAGGGACAGGACTACCTAATTCACCCCTCCACTTT CASSQVGTGLPNSPLHF
TRBJ1-3 TRBV28 14 NA NA TGTGCCAGCAGTTTTAGGGGATTCGAAAACACCATATATTTT CASSFRGFENTIYF
TRBJ2-5 TRBV11-2 16 TRBD2 NA TGTGCCAGCAGCCCCGACCTAGCGGGCTTACAAGAGACCCAGTACTTC CASSPDLAGLQETQYF
TRBJ2-1 TRBV2 15 TRBD1 NA TGTGCCAGCCTTCGACAGGGGGGATTTAACAATGAGCAGTTCTTC CASLRQGGFNNEQFF
TRBJ1-1 TRBV13 13 NA NA TGTGCCAGCAGCACCCAAGCGACCGGGGAAGCTTTCTTT CASSTQATGEAFF
TRBJ2-2 TRBV10-3 14 NA few TGTGCCATCGGGGCGGGGCAGAACACCGGGGAGCTGTTTTTT CAIGAGQNTGELFF
TRBJ1-2 TRBV20-1 12 NA NA TGCAGTGCTAGTGAACTTAACTATGGCTACACCTTC CSASELNYGYTF
TRBJ2-4 TRBV7-6 12 NA NA TGTGCCAGCAGCTTAACAGGGAACATTCAGTACTTC CASSLTGNIQYF
TRBJ1-1 TRBV12-3/TRBV12-4 13 NA NA TGTGCCAGCAGTGTGACATTGAACACTGAAGCTTTCTTT CASSVTLNTEAFF
TRBJ2-3 TRBV7-2 15 TRBD2 NA TGTGCCAGCAGCTTATCGGCGGGGGGCGAAAATACGCAGTATTTT CASSLSAGGENTQYF
TRBJ2-5 TRBV3-1/TRBV3-2 17 NA NA TGTGCCAGCAGCCACCTCTCTGTGACAGGACCAGGGGAGACCCAGTACTTC CASSHLSVTGPGETQYF
TRBJ1-5 TRBV6-2/TRBV6-3 17 TRBD1 NA TGTGCCAGCAGCCGCCTACGTGACAGGGCCCACAATCAGCCCCAGCATTTT CASSRLRDRAHNQPQHF
TRBJ2-7 TRBV7-2 14 TRBD1 NA TGTGCCAGCAGGCCTGACAGGGGAGAATACGAGCAGTACTTC CASRPDRGEYEQYF
TRBJ2-2 TRBV5-6 15 TRBD1 NA TGTGCCAGCAGCTTGGGACAGGGCAGCACCGGGGAGCTGTTTTTT CASSLGQGSTGELFF
TRBJ2-5 TRBV6-5 12 NA NA TGTGCCAGCGACTGGTCGGAAGAGACCCAGTACTTC CASDWSEETQYF
TRBJ1-1 TRBV4-1 15 NA once TGCGCCAGCAGCCCGATTTTGAGACCAGGCATCGACGCTTTCTTT CASSPILRPGIDAFF
TRBJ2-1 TRBV4-1 16 NA once TGCGCCAGCAGGCACATATACACCAACTCCTACAATGAGCAGTTCTTC CASRHIYTNSYNEQFF
TRBJ2-7 TRBV14 14 NA few TGTGCCAGCAGAGAATATACTCCTGCCTACGAGCAGTACTTC CASREYTPAYEQYF
TRBJ1-5 TRBV6-1 15 TRBD1 NA TGTGCCAGCAGTGGTGGGAGACAGGGTGATCAGCCCCAGCATTTT CASSGGRQGDQPQHF
TRBJ1-5 TRBV6-2/TRBV6-3 16 TRBD1 NA TGTGCCAGCAGTTACTCGGGACAGGGGATCGATCAGCCCCAGCATTTT CASSYSGQGIDQPQHF
TRBJ1-1 TRBV11-2 14 NA NA TGTGCCAGCAGCTCCCCCAGGGGTAGCACTGAAGCTTTCTTT CASSSPRGSTEAFF
TRBJ2-1 TRBV5-1 15 TRBD1 NA TGCGCCAGCAGCCGGAGGTGGGACAGACACAATGAGCAGTTCTTC CASSRRWDRHNEQFF
TRBJ2-5 TRBV5-5 15 TRBD1 NA TGTGCCAGCAGCTCCGGGACAGGGGGCTTAGAGACCCAGTACTTC CASSSGTGGLETQYF
TRBJ1-1 TRBV5-1 14 NA once TGCGCCAGCAGTCGGGGAGTTCAGGACACTGAAGCTTTCTTT CASSRGVQDTEAFF
TRBJ1-2 TRBV11-2 16 TRBD1 few TGTGCCAGCAGCGCGTTACGGGACAGGGGGATCTATGGCTACACCTTC CASSALRDRGIYGYTF
TRBJ1-2 TRBV10-3 15 TRBD1 NA TGTGCCATCAGTGACCCGGGGACAGGGGTAGAAGGCTACACCTTC CAISDPGTGVEGYTF
TRBJ1-6 TRBV27 12 NA few TGTGCCAGCAGTCAAGACCAGCAGGCCCTCCACTTT CASSQDQQALHF
TRBJ1-1 TRBV19 12 NA NA TGTGCCAGTAGAAATAAAGCCGCTGAAGCTTTCTTT CASRNKAAEAFF
TRBJ1-5 TRBV10-1 14 NA NA TGCGCCAGCAGTGAGGCGAATAGCAATCAGCCCCAGCATTTT CASSEANSNQPQHF
TRBJ1-1 TRBV19 16 NA NA TGTGCCAGTAGTGACCGAGTAGCCAGGGGAAACACTGAAGCTTTCTTT CASSDRVARGNTEAFF
TRBJ2-1 TRBV30 17 TRBD1 NA TGTGCCTGGAGTGTACCCGTGCGGACAGGGAAAAGACATGAGCAGTTCTTC CAWSVPVRTGKRHEQFF
TRBJ1-2 TRBV7-8 18 TRBD1 once TGTGCCAGCAGCTTAATACCCGGGACAGGGGGCGCAGGCTATGGCTACACCTTC CASSLIPGTGGAGYGYTF
TRBJ2-3 TRBV10-2 15 TRBD2 NA TGCGCCAGCACTTTCGGACTAGCCGGTGGAGATACGCAGTATTTT CASTFGLAGGDTQYF
TRBJ2-3 TRBV12-5 13 NA NA TGTGCTAGTGGTTTGGTACTGGCAGATACGCAGTATTTT CASGLVLADTQYF
TRBJ2-5 TRBV12-5 16 TRBD2 NA TGTGCTAGTGGTTCTCTAGCGGGGTACAGGGTGGAGACCCAGTACTTC CASGSLAGYRVETQYF